These T cell receptor beta chains were read from a single sample in a study of STAT3 mutations in large granular lymphocyte leukemia. Clones were sequenced by immunoSEQ multiplex PCR, and TCRdb holds only the in-frame ones, with some missing. The sample lists about 12,000 clones, about 78% occurring once. The sequenced sample consisted of peripheral blood mononuclear cells. The receptors shown here come from a man aged 55 to 70 with T-cell large granular lymphocyte leukemia. Some clones in this sample may be carry-over from other donors' samples. The CDR3 runs from the conserved cysteine through the conserved F or W. The D gene is left open where the match is weak. Expanded clones get a size class; other rows say once, few or many, or leave the size out.

v_call: TRBV30
clone_size: few
cdr3_length: 12
j_call: TRBJ2-5
d_call: .
cdr3_nt: TGTGCCTGCCCGTTGGAGGGGCCGCGCCAGTACTTC
cdr3_aa: CACPLEGPRQYF

v_call: TRBV9
clone_size: .
cdr3_length: 17
j_call: TRBJ1-1
d_call: TRBD1
cdr3_nt: TGTGCCAGCAGCGTAGGGGAAGGACAGGGGGTGAACACTGAAGCTTTCTTT
cdr3_aa: CASSVGEGQGVNTEAFF

v_call: TRBV30
clone_size: .
cdr3_length: 13
j_call: TRBJ2-1
d_call: TRBD2
cdr3_nt: TGTGCCGTTAGCAGCGGGAACGGCAATGAGCAGTTCTTC
cdr3_aa: CAVSSGNGNEQFF

v_call: TRBV29-1
clone_size: .
cdr3_length: 20
j_call: TRBJ2-1
d_call: TRBD2
cdr3_nt: TGCAGCGTCGACGACCCCCGAGGGACTAGCGGGACCCTTTCCTACAATGAGCAGTTCTTC
cdr3_aa: CSVDDPRGTSGTLSYNEQFF

v_call: TRBV6-6
clone_size: .
cdr3_length: 13
j_call: TRBJ2-5
d_call: .
cdr3_nt: TGTGCCAGCAGTTTTAACAGCGCAGAGACCCAGTACTTC
cdr3_aa: CASSFNSAETQYF

v_call: TRBV4-1
clone_size: .
cdr3_length: 14
j_call: TRBJ2-1
d_call: .
cdr3_nt: TGCGCCAGCAGCCAAGAAGGGACACCCAATGAGCAGTTCTTC
cdr3_aa: CASSQEGTPNEQFF

v_call: TRBV6-5
clone_size: .
cdr3_length: 15
j_call: TRBJ2-7
d_call: .
cdr3_nt: TGTGCCAGCAGCCCACGGGGCTCCATTACCTACGAGCAGTACTTC
cdr3_aa: CASSPRGSITYEQYF

v_call: TRBV4-2
clone_size: .
cdr3_length: 14
j_call: TRBJ1-2
d_call: TRBD1
cdr3_nt: TGTGCCAGCAGCCAAGATAGGCCAGGGGGTGGCTACACCTTC
cdr3_aa: CASSQDRPGGGYTF

v_call: TRBV18
clone_size: .
cdr3_length: 14
j_call: TRBJ1-2
d_call: .
cdr3_nt: TGTGCCAGCTCAACTGGGCAGGATAACTATGGCTACACCTTC
cdr3_aa: CASSTGQDNYGYTF

v_call: TRBV30
clone_size: .
cdr3_length: 12
j_call: TRBJ1-3
d_call: .
cdr3_nt: TGTGCCTGGAGAGGAAGTGCTCACACCATATATTTT
cdr3_aa: CAWRGSAHTIYF

v_call: TRBV27
clone_size: few
cdr3_length: 14
j_call: TRBJ2-1
d_call: TRBD2
cdr3_nt: TGTGCCAGCAGTGGCGGGAGCTCCTACAATGAGCAGTTCTTC
cdr3_aa: CASSGGSSYNEQFF

v_call: TRBV18
clone_size: .
cdr3_length: 14
j_call: TRBJ1-4
d_call: .
cdr3_nt: TGTGCCAGCTCACCGGACAGCAATGGTGAAAAACTGTTTTTT
cdr3_aa: CASSPDSNGEKLFF

v_call: TRBV28
clone_size: .
cdr3_length: 20
j_call: TRBJ1-5
d_call: .
cdr3_nt: TGTGCCAGCAGTGACGGCGGACAGAGCTTTCCTCCCTATAGCAATCAGCCCCAGCATTTT
cdr3_aa: CASSDGGQSFPPYSNQPQHF

v_call: TRBV6-5
clone_size: .
cdr3_length: 15
j_call: TRBJ1-2
d_call: TRBD1
cdr3_nt: TGTGCCACAAGACTCCACAGGGGGACTAACTATGGCTACACCTTC
cdr3_aa: CATRLHRGTNYGYTF

v_call: TRBV30
clone_size: .
cdr3_length: 16
j_call: TRBJ1-1
d_call: .
cdr3_nt: TGTGCCTGGAGTGGGGGTCCAACAGGGCTGAACACTGAAGCTTTCTTT
cdr3_aa: CAWSGGPTGLNTEAFF

v_call: TRBV30
clone_size: few
cdr3_length: 15
j_call: TRBJ1-1
d_call: .
cdr3_nt: TGTGCCTGGATAGAGACCACGACAGTCAACACTGAAGCTTTCTTT
cdr3_aa: CAWIETTTVNTEAFF

v_call: TRBV9
clone_size: .
cdr3_length: 15
j_call: TRBJ2-7
d_call: TRBD2
cdr3_nt: TGTGCCAGCAGCCCGCGCAGGACTAGCGGCTACGAGCAGTACTTC
cdr3_aa: CASSPRRTSGYEQYF

v_call: TRBV18
clone_size: .
cdr3_length: 15
j_call: TRBJ1-3
d_call: .
cdr3_nt: TGTGCCAGCTCACCACAGGGGGTCTCTGGAAACACCATATATTTT
cdr3_aa: CASSPQGVSGNTIYF

v_call: TRBV2
clone_size: once
cdr3_length: 13
j_call: TRBJ1-4
d_call: .
cdr3_nt: TGTGCCAGCAGGGGGTCGGATAATGAAAAACTGTTTTTT
cdr3_aa: CASRGSDNEKLFF

v_call: TRBV5-6
clone_size: .
cdr3_length: 15
j_call: TRBJ2-2
d_call: .
cdr3_nt: TGTGCCAGCGGCAAGACAGGAGCGAACACCGGGGAGCTGTTTTTT
cdr3_aa: CASGKTGANTGELFF

v_call: TRBV4-1
clone_size: .
cdr3_length: 16
j_call: TRBJ2-5
d_call: TRBD2
cdr3_nt: TGCGCCAGCAGCCAAGATCGGGGGGGAGGGCCCAAGACCCAGTACTTC
cdr3_aa: CASSQDRGGGPKTQYF

v_call: TRBV5-1
clone_size: .
cdr3_length: 15
j_call: TRBJ2-3
d_call: TRBD1
cdr3_nt: TGCGCCAGCAGCCCGGGACAGGGGCAAACAGATACGCAGTATTTT
cdr3_aa: CASSPGQGQTDTQYF

v_call: TRBV5-1
clone_size: few
cdr3_length: 13
j_call: TRBJ2-7
d_call: .
cdr3_nt: TGCGCCAGCAGCTTGGACCAGTCCTACGAGCAGTACTTC
cdr3_aa: CASSLDQSYEQYF

v_call: TRBV10-3
clone_size: .
cdr3_length: 12
j_call: TRBJ2-2
d_call: .
cdr3_nt: TGTGCCATCAGCGACACACCTATACAGCTGTTTTTT
cdr3_aa: CAISDTPIQLFF

v_call: TRBV25-1
clone_size: .
cdr3_length: 13
j_call: TRBJ1-2
d_call: TRBD1
cdr3_nt: TGTGCCAGCAGTAAAGGACAGGGGTACGGCTACACCTTC
cdr3_aa: CASSKGQGYGYTF

v_call: TRBV6-1
clone_size: few
cdr3_length: 14
j_call: TRBJ1-5
d_call: .
cdr3_nt: TGTGCCAGCAGTGACGAGAACCGTCGGAAGCCCCAGCATTTT
cdr3_aa: CASSDENRRKPQHF

v_call: TRBV6-6
clone_size: few
cdr3_length: 15
j_call: TRBJ1-5
d_call: .
cdr3_nt: TGTGCCAGCAGTCGAGGGGCAGGCTTTCGCCAGCCCCAGCATTTT
cdr3_aa: CASSRGAGFRQPQHF

v_call: TRBV29-1
clone_size: few
cdr3_length: 12
j_call: TRBJ1-4
d_call: .
cdr3_nt: TGCAGCGTTGTCTCTGGAAATGAAAAACTGTTTTTT
cdr3_aa: CSVVSGNEKLFF

v_call: TRBV5-4
clone_size: .
cdr3_length: 14
j_call: TRBJ2-1
d_call: .
cdr3_nt: TGTGCCATCGACCGGGAGAGTGGGTACAATGAGCAGTTCTTC
cdr3_aa: CAIDRESGYNEQFF

v_call: TRBV9
clone_size: .
cdr3_length: 14
j_call: TRBJ1-2
d_call: .
cdr3_nt: TGTGCCAGCAGCGTAGCCCGCAGGGGCGTGGACTACACCTTC
cdr3_aa: CASSVARRGVDYTF

v_call: TRBV27
clone_size: .
cdr3_length: 14
j_call: TRBJ2-1
d_call: .
cdr3_nt: TGTGCCAGCAGTTTCCGAGGGGCCTACAATGAGCAGTTCTTC
cdr3_aa: CASSFRGAYNEQFF

v_call: TRBV27
clone_size: few
cdr3_length: 16
j_call: TRBJ1-2
d_call: .
cdr3_nt: TGTGCCAGCAGTTTATCCCCTCCTCGCAGGGACTATGGCTACACCTTC
cdr3_aa: CASSLSPPRRDYGYTF

v_call: TRBV7-8
clone_size: .
cdr3_length: 16
j_call: TRBJ2-3
d_call: .
cdr3_nt: TGTGCCAGCAAGGCCCTCGAAGCGGGCTTCACAGATACGCAGTATTTT
cdr3_aa: CASKALEAGFTDTQYF

v_call: TRBV30
clone_size: .
cdr3_length: 16
j_call: TRBJ1-5
d_call: TRBD1
cdr3_nt: TGTGCCTGGAGTGGTCTAGGACAGGGTTCCATCGAGCCCCAGCATTTT
cdr3_aa: CAWSGLGQGSIEPQHF

v_call: TRBV28
clone_size: .
cdr3_length: 14
j_call: TRBJ1-5
d_call: .
cdr3_nt: TGTGCCAGCAGTTTGTTCAATGTATATCAGCCCCAGCATTTT
cdr3_aa: CASSLFNVYQPQHF

v_call: TRBV6-5
clone_size: .
cdr3_length: 14
j_call: TRBJ2-1
d_call: TRBD1
cdr3_nt: TGTGCCAGCAGTTACAGGGGGCGACACAATGAGCAGTTCTTC
cdr3_aa: CASSYRGRHNEQFF

v_call: TRBV5-1
clone_size: .
cdr3_length: 12
j_call: TRBJ2-3
d_call: .
cdr3_nt: TGCGCCAGCAGCTTGGTTGCGAGGGAGCAGTATTTT
cdr3_aa: CASSLVAREQYF

v_call: TRBV5-1
clone_size: .
cdr3_length: 14
j_call: TRBJ2-3
d_call: .
cdr3_nt: TGCGCCAGCAGCCTGTACTTTAGCACAGATACGCAGTATTTT
cdr3_aa: CASSLYFSTDTQYF

v_call: TRBV14
clone_size: few
cdr3_length: 16
j_call: TRBJ2-5
d_call: TRBD2
cdr3_nt: TGTGCCAGCAGCTCCTGGGGTAGCGGGGAACAAGAGACCCAGTACTTC
cdr3_aa: CASSSWGSGEQETQYF

v_call: TRBV2
clone_size: .
cdr3_length: 13
j_call: TRBJ1-4
d_call: .
cdr3_nt: TGTGCCAGCATCCGGGACGGGAATGAAAAACTGTTTTTT
cdr3_aa: CASIRDGNEKLFF

v_call: TRBV7-7
clone_size: medium-sized
cdr3_length: 17
j_call: TRBJ2-5
d_call: .
cdr3_nt: TGTGCCAGCAGCCCCGACAGCGGAGGGATAATTCAAGAGACCCAGTACTTC
cdr3_aa: CASSPDSGGIIQETQYF

v_call: TRBV6-6
clone_size: .
cdr3_length: 13
j_call: TRBJ2-5
d_call: TRBD2
cdr3_nt: TGTGCCAGCAGAGGACTAGCACAAGAGACCCAGTACTTC
cdr3_aa: CASRGLAQETQYF

v_call: TRBV10-3
clone_size: .
cdr3_length: 13
j_call: TRBJ2-7
d_call: TRBD1
cdr3_nt: TGTGCCATCGAGGGGGCCCCCGAATACGAGCAGTACTTC
cdr3_aa: CAIEGAPEYEQYF

v_call: TRBV27
clone_size: .
cdr3_length: 15
j_call: TRBJ2-1
d_call: TRBD1
cdr3_nt: TGTGCCAGCAGTTTCCGGACAGGGCTTATTCGTGAGCAGTTCTTC
cdr3_aa: CASSFRTGLIREQFF

v_call: TRBV7-6
clone_size: .
cdr3_length: 15
j_call: TRBJ1-5
d_call: TRBD1
cdr3_nt: TGTGCCAGCAGCATCGGACAGGGAAGCAATCAGCCCCAGCATTTT
cdr3_aa: CASSIGQGSNQPQHF

v_call: TRBV18
clone_size: once
cdr3_length: 17
j_call: TRBJ2-3
d_call: .
cdr3_nt: TGTGCCAGCTCACCCGGGATAGCGGAGATGGGCACAGATACGCAGTATTTT
cdr3_aa: CASSPGIAEMGTDTQYF

v_call: TRBV27
clone_size: .
cdr3_length: 14
j_call: TRBJ2-1
d_call: .
cdr3_nt: TGTGCCAGCAGTTTATCTGGAAACTACAATGAGCAGTTCTTC
cdr3_aa: CASSLSGNYNEQFF

v_call: TRBV28
clone_size: .
cdr3_length: 13
j_call: TRBJ2-7
d_call: .
cdr3_nt: TGTGCCAGCAGTTTAGGAATTTCCTACGAGCAGTACTTC
cdr3_aa: CASSLGISYEQYF

v_call: TRBV14
clone_size: .
cdr3_length: 15
j_call: TRBJ2-3
d_call: TRBD1
cdr3_nt: TGTGCCAGCAGCCAAAGGACAGGATTCACAGATACGCAGTATTTT
cdr3_aa: CASSQRTGFTDTQYF

v_call: TRBV9
clone_size: .
cdr3_length: 14
j_call: TRBJ1-2
d_call: TRBD1
cdr3_nt: TGTGCCAGCAGCGGCTCCCAGACAGGGCTTGGCTACACCTTC
cdr3_aa: CASSGSQTGLGYTF

v_call: TRBV7-9
clone_size: .
cdr3_length: 14
j_call: TRBJ1-5
d_call: .
cdr3_nt: TGTGCCAGCAGCTTAGGGGGGGGGAGTCAGCCCCAGCATTTT
cdr3_aa: CASSLGGGSQPQHF

v_call: TRBV6-5
clone_size: .
cdr3_length: 15
j_call: TRBJ1-3
d_call: .
cdr3_nt: TGTGCCAGCAGTTCCGGCGATTACTCTGGAAACACCATATATTTT
cdr3_aa: CASSSGDYSGNTIYF

v_call: TRBV5-4
clone_size: .
cdr3_length: 14
j_call: TRBJ1-2
d_call: .
cdr3_nt: TGTGCCAGCAGCTTACCCGACGGGGATCGGGCTCGTACCTTC
cdr3_aa: CASSLPDGDRARTF